This TCR beta chain originates from a study of T cell repertoires in cytomegalovirus infection. In its sample, this clonotype was seen a few times. Its antigen is not identified. TCRdb recomputed calls from the reads with MiXCR, one row per CDR3 protein. The sample has about 740,000 distinct CDR3 sequences; roughly a third are singletons. Trimming left V 3 bases short and J 8 bases short, with 11 bases between. CDR1 is LGHNA and CDR2 is YSLEER in the germline V gene. The CDR3 is made up of 14 amino acids. The starting material was cultured PBMCs, obtained from culture after CMV antigen stimulation. The source of this sequence is a human donor in good health (CMV status not recorded). Some clones in this sample may be carry-over from other donors' samples. The rearrangement uses TRBV4-3 and TRBJ1-6, with a possible D match to TRBD1 (5 bases). The CDR3 is CASSQRTPDSPLHF. CDR3 in DNA: TGCGCCAGCAGCCAGAGGACACCGGATTCACCCCTCCACTTT.